This TCR beta chain is drawn from a study of T cells in Graves' hyperthyroidism and ophthalmopathy. This clonotype was counted ten times or more. Germline CDR1 and CDR2: DFQATT and SNEGSKA (reference sequence). Losses at the gene ends were 1 base for V and 6 bases for J; bases not matched to a gene: 15. The CDR3 totals 16 residues. TCR beta CDR3 sequences were amplified from RNA transcripts. HTBI primers were employed in a first-round RT-PCR of the TCR CDR3. TCRdb re-derived calls from the multiplex PCR reads in MiXCR, one entry per CDR3 protein. Here the sample spans hundreds of thousands of distinct CDR3 sequences, 11% to 15% being singletons. Any patient presenting with uncontrolled infection, other autoimmune disease, pregnancy or lactation was left out.

Sequenced: blood. The V gene is TRBV20-1, the J gene TRBJ2-7; 7 positions match TRBD2. The receptor was isolated from a woman aged 18-29 years with Graves' hyperthyroidism. The CDR3 sequence is CSARAPPAGVGSEQYF. The CDR3 bases are TGCAGTGCTAGAGCCCCGCCGGCGGGAGTGGGGAGCGAGCAGTACTTC.